What follows describes a single T cell receptor (beta chain). This receptor's antigen is unknown. The read comes to an end 3 residues before the CDR3 does, leaving the germline J gene to fill in the end. Per the germline V gene (reference sequence), SGHKS is the CDR1 and YYEKEE is the CDR2. V is pared back by 4 bases and J by 2 bases, with 11 bases lying between the germline termini. From its cysteine to its phenylalanine, the CDR3 spans 14 amino acids. Shown are 33 bases from within the CDR3, in frame from base 1. The sample belongs to a study of T cells in women clearing cervical HPV infection (dated by TCRdb to the late 2010s). At the level of the whole study: Cases were under 30 women with histologically confirmed HPV16-related CIN3 or worse, including 2 invasive cancers. The 25 controls were women who cleared a single incident HPV16 infection within 12 months without developing precancer or cancer. Blood from cases was collected at the visit at which the lesion was first identified, whereas blood from controls was collected once infection was no longer detected. Among cases, blood sampling occurred a median of roughly 160 days after lesion detection, with an interquartile range of about 80 to 200 days. Since HLA typing was available for only a few women, HLA type could not be ruled out as a confounder. An exploratory proof-of-principle case-control study, nested within the Guanacaste HPV Natural History Study in Costa Rica, was conducted to compare TCR repertoires across cervical HPV16 outcomes. Cases and controls were matched on year of sample collection and on age within five years. Cases had a median age of approximately 34 years and controls had a median age of 38, with no significant differences in baseline characteristics. The parent cohort enrolled roughly 9,400 women aged 18 or older in Guanacaste, Costa Rica, in about 1993 to 1995 and followed the women for seven years. As quality controls, five blinded duplicates were added to each group, bringing the total to roughly 60 samples made up of around 50 participants and 10 replicates.

Every participant had a single incident cervical HPV16 infection, and women with prevalent HPV16 infections were excluded. Cervical HPV DNA was detected with MY09/MY11 PCR, and genotyping was done by dot-blot hybridization. About 14 mL of heparinized blood were centrifuged, and the buffy coat was aliquoted, frozen at -30°C, then stored at -80°C. Genomic DNA was extracted from buffy coat specimens using QIAGEN kits. General study outcomes and caveats: Across sequencing depths, CIN3+ cases showed significantly higher TCR repertoire richness than controls, but evenness did not differ between the groups. The cross-sectional design could not show whether associations preceded infection or resulted from it; effector/memory subsets and HPV-specific T cells were not isolated. Because the number of T cells per sample was unknown, the richness differences could reflect varying T-cell content rather than repertoire biology. Lower TRBV6-7 relative abundance was observed in cases than in controls (approximately 0.1% versus 0.17%; Bonferroni P = 0.0008). By combining richness with V gene abundances, random forest classifiers separated cases from controls with an estimated AUC of less than 0.85.

TCR beta CDR3 regions were amplified by multiplex PCR using the immunoSEQ assay from an average of 1200 ng genomic DNA per sample. The assay corrected primer bias using a complete synthetic TCR repertoire to establish an amplification baseline. Amplicons were sequenced on the Illumina platform. The study's own analysis went as follows. Sequences were error-corrected by clustering with frequency ratios and a modified nearest-neighbor algorithm, then analyzed in the immunoSEQ Analyzer with IMGT gene definitions. TCR richness and evenness were averaged over 20 rarefaction repeats at each rarefaction depth, excluding samples with fewer sequences than the depth. Relative abundances of V, D and J genes were compared between groups using Wilcoxon rank sum tests, with FDR correction applied. In the blinded duplicates, the intraclass correlation was around 96% for TCR richness and averaged around 78% across more than 65 gene segments. In its TCRdb copy, this immuneACCESS table keeps in-frame sequences only and misses some clones. Where compared with another copy, unresolved V genes explain less than half of these, and the others have no known cause. The DNA gave D and trimming, while V, J and clone size come from that table. The table of this sample itemizes tens of thousands of clones. The ten top clones hold around 1.6% of the sample.

This chain joins TRBV5-5 to TRBJ2-3; TRBD2 is possibly the D segment (6 matching bases). This clonotype originated in a woman aged 18 to 75 with a cervical HPV16 infection that either progressed to CIN3+ or cleared (not recorded which). Sequencing input: blood buffy coat. Partial CDR3 DNA: TGTGCCAGCAGCACGGACTATTACACAGATACG. Its amino acids are CASSTDYYTDT. The full CDR3 sequence reads CASSTDYYTDTQYF.